Following are 10 T cell receptor beta chains from one sample sequenced in a study of blood T cell repertoires in COVID-19. The assay was immunoSEQ multiplex PCR, and TCRdb's table has in-frame clones only and misses some. Of about 190,000 clones in the sample, less than 80% were seen once. Sequenced input: peripheral blood. The receptors derive from a woman aged 50 to 65 with acute or convalescent COVID-19.

The chain has TRBV18 and TRBJ1-1, with D possibly being TRBD1 (6 bases). Germline V gene lookup returns CDR1 KGHSH and CDR2 LQKENI. The V end was cut by 3 bases, the J end by 3 bases, with 14 bases between. There are 15 residues in the CDR3. DNA for the CDR3: TGTGCCAGCTCACCCTCAACAGGGAGGGACACTGAAGCTTTCTTT. This sequence encodes CASSPSTGRDTEAFF.

The chain carries TRBV6-5 and TRBJ1-3; tentatively, D is TRBD1 (6 bases). Trimming took 4 bases from V and 2 from J, leaving 15 bases between them. CDR1 MNHEY and CDR2 SVGAGI come from the germline V gene. The CDR3 is 16 residues long. The CDR3 DNA reads as TGTGCCAGCAGTTCGGGACACCAAAACCCTGGAAACACCATATATTTT. It encodes CASSSGHQNPGNTIYF.

This chain connects TRBV19 to TRBJ2-1; possible D gene TRBD2, 5 bases. V lost 5 bases and J 7 bases, leaving 18 bases between the germline ends. From germline, CDR1 is LNHDA and CDR2 SQIVND (reference sequence). The CDR3 sequence is 15 residues long. DNA for the CDR3: TGTGCCAGTAGTGGGGTGCCGGGGAGAGGAAATGAGCAGTTCTTC. Protein: CASSGVPGRGNEQFF.

V gene TRBV7-6 combines with J gene TRBJ2-6; 12 positions match TRBD2. Germline V gene data show CDR1 as SGHVS and CDR2 as FNYEAQ. V lost 0 bases to trimming and J lost 1 base; unmatched junction nucleotides: 4. There are 19 residues in the CDR3. CDR3 amino acids: CASSLAASGRGSGANVLTF. As DNA, the CDR3 is TGTGCCAGCAGCTTAGCAGCTAGCGGGAGGGGTTCTGGGGCCAACGTCCTGACTTTC.

V and J are TRBV6-5 and TRBJ1-5; 8 nucleotides line up with TRBD1. CDR3 size: 15 residues. The germline CDR1 and CDR2 sequences are MNHEY and SVGAGI. J gave up 5 bases and V 5 bases, and 8 bases lay outside the gene matches. CDR3 sequence: CASSPRTGRDQPQHF. The CDR3 DNA follows: TGTGCCAGCAGTCCAAGGACAGGGCGGGATCAGCCCCAGCATTTT.

The V and J genes are TRBV6-5 and TRBJ1-4, with D hard to call. Looked up from germline, CDR1 is MNHEY and CDR2 is SVGAGI. V lost 5 bases and J lost 4, with 11 bases in between. The CDR3 length is 14 residues. The CDR3 protein is CASSTQARNEKLFF. The CDR3 region has the DNA TGTGCCAGCAGTACCCAAGCTCGTAATGAAAAACTGTTTTTT.

The V gene is TRBV24-1, the J gene TRBJ1-2; 7 bases map to TRBD1. V was clipped by 2 bases and J by 4 bases; unmatched bases: 6. Looked up from germline, CDR1 is KGHDR and CDR2 is SFDVKD. The CDR3 consists of 15 residues. CDR3 loop: CATSDSGTDLYGYTF. As DNA, the CDR3 is TGTGCCACCAGTGATTCCGGGACAGATCTCTATGGCTACACCTTC.

The table lists this clone with a count of one. The V and J genes are TRBV11-2 and TRBJ1-1; D gene ambiguous. V lost 0 bases, J lost 10 bases, and 9 bases lay in between. Looked up from germline, CDR1 is SGHAT and CDR2 is FQNNGV. CDR3 length equals 12 residues. The CDR3 DNA is TGTGCCAGCAGCTTAGATCCAGGAACAGCTTTCTTT. It encodes CASSLDPGTAFF.

The chain couples TRBV6-5 to TRBJ1-2; no definite D call. Germline CDR1 MNHEY, CDR2 SVGAGI. The CDR3 is 11 amino acids. V lost 6 bases to trimming and J lost 8 bases, with 10 bases between them. CDR3 sequence (DNA): TGTGCCAGCAGGTCCGAGGCAGGCTACACCTTC. Translated, it gives CASRSEAGYTF.

The chain carries TRBV14 and TRBJ1-4, with a possible D match to TRBD1 (5 bases). Germline V CDR1 and CDR2: SGHDN, FVKESK. The V gene lost 1 base and the J gene lost 8 bases, with 14 bases spanning the gap. CDR3 length: 15 residues. In DNA, the CDR3 is TGTGCCAGCAGCCAAGCGAACAGCCGGGGGGAAAAACTGTTTTTT. Protein product: CASSQANSRGEKLFF.